This TCR beta chain was retrieved from a study of cytomegalovirus exposure and HLA in healthy donors. Broader study findings: The study put roughly 160 TCR beta chains on its list as cytomegalovirus-associated.

The CDR3 totals 14 residues. CDR1 and CDR2 (germline): SGHVS, FQNEAQ. Between the trimmed V and J ends, which lost 5 bases and 4 bases, there was a span of 15 bases. To note about this clone: As yet, its antigen is unknown.

PCR employed 60 Vbeta and 13 Jbeta primers. Repertoires were generated with immunoSEQ multiplex PCR, while TCRdb's copy carries only in-frame clones and drops some. This table lists approximately 130,000 clones. The V call is TRBV7-8, the J call TRBJ2-7; D is unresolved. Sequenced input: PBMCs. This receptor was obtained from a woman aged 55-70 years in good health and CMV-seronegative. In DNA form, the CDR3 reads TGTGCCAGCAGCCCTATGCAAGACATTTACGAGCAGTACTTC. Translating gives CASSPMQDIYEQYF.